Each of the 14 T cell receptor beta chains below was sequenced from the same sample in a study of blood T cell repertoires in COVID-19 (dated by TCRdb to about 2020). Libraries were made using the immunoSEQ multiplex PCR assay. This is the immuneACCESS table as TCRdb keeps it, with only in-frame sequences that have V and J called. A part of the clones is gone; compared with another copy, unresolved V genes explain less than half, and the rest is unexplained. A total of about 250,000 clones appear in this sample, about 80% of them only once. Jointly, the top ten make up about 3.6% of the sample. The source material was PBMCs or T cells enriched from blood (not recorded which). Every receptor here comes from a woman aged 35 to 49 who had been exposed to COVID-19.

V usage is TRBV30 and J usage is TRBJ2-1, with 15 bases lining up with TRBD2. Trimming took 5 bases from V and 4 from J; bases not matched to a gene: 6. This CDR3 contains 16 residues. Germline-derived CDR1 and CDR2 are GTSNPN and SVGIG (reference sequence). The CDR3 protein is CAWCLGTSGGYNEQFF. The CDR3 DNA is TGTGCCTGGTGCCTCGGGACTAGCGGGGGGTACAATGAGCAGTTCTTC.

V gene TRBV18 combines with J gene TRBJ2-2; no reliable D call. Between the trimmed V and J ends, which lost 2 bases and 1 base, there was a span of 14 bases. The CDR3 spans 17 residues. Germline-derived CDR1 and CDR2 are KGHSH and LQKENI. CDR3 bases: TGTGCCAGCTCACCATTCACAGCCGAAGGGAACACCGGGGAGCTGTTTTTT. It is translated as CASSPFTAEGNTGELFF.

The V gene is TRBV5-4, the J gene TRBJ2-7; weak D call: TRBD1 (6 bases). V was clipped by 0 bases and J by 3 bases, with 10 bases between them. There are 14 residues in the CDR3. From germline, CDR1 is SGHNT and CDR2 YYREEE (reference sequence). The CDR3 loop reads CASSLEGGDYEQYF. The DNA of the CDR3 is TGTGCCAGCAGCTTGGAAGGGGGAGACTACGAGCAGTACTTC. Variable domain in full (rest from reference TRBV5-4 and TRBJ2-7): ETGVTQSPTHLIKTRGQQVTLRCSSQSGHNTVSWYQQALGQGPQFIFQYYREEENGRGNFPPRFSGLQFPNYSSELNVNALELDDSALYLCASSLEGGDYEQYFGPGTRLTVT.

This clone was recorded a few times. J is TRBJ2-2 and V is TRBV7-9; the match to TRBD1 covers 7 bases. The V segment lost 5 bases and the J segment 1 base; nucleotides outside the gene matches: 4. The CDR3 sequence is 15 residues long. Germline V lookup: CDR1 SEHNR, CDR2 FQNEAQ (reference sequence). The CDR3 nucleotides read TGTGCCAGCAGCCCAGGGGGTTTGAACACCGGGGAGCTGTTTTTT. This sequence encodes CASSPGGLNTGELFF. The full variable domain, in which reference TRBV7-9 and TRBJ2-2 provide the parts outside the CDR3, is DTGVSQNPRHKITKRGQNVTFRCDPISEHNRLYWYRQTLGQGPEFLTYFQNEAQLEKSRLLSDRFSAERPKGSFSTLEIQRTEQGDSAMYLCASSPGGLNTGELFFGEGSRLTVL.

This rearrangement joins TRBV9 to TRBJ1-1; TRBD1 matches at 7 bases. V gave up 3 bases and J gave up 1 base; unmatched junction bases: 3. The germline gives CDR1 SGDLS, CDR2 YYNGEE. CDR3 length: 14 residues. The CDR3 coding sequence is TGTGCCAGCAGCGCCAGGGACAGGAACACTGAAGCTTTCTTT. Amino acid sequence: CASSARDRNTEAFF.

The table lists this clone with a few counts. J is TRBJ2-3 and V is TRBV27, with TRBD2 identical over 8 bases. V trimming: 8 bases; J trimming: 5 bases; junction bases outside the gene matches: 15. The CDR3 has 16 amino acids. Germline CDR1 reads MNHEY; CDR2 reads SMNVEV (reference sequence). CDR3 in amino acids: CASSPRLPGGRDTQYF. The CDR3 DNA is TGTGCCAGCTCTCCGCGTTTACCGGGGGGGAGAGATACGCAGTATTTT.

This chain links TRBV19 with TRBJ1-5; D call uncertain. The length of the CDR3 is 13 residues. V dropped 6 bases and J dropped 5 bases, with 11 bases sitting between them. Germline assignment: CDR1 LNHDA and CDR2 SQIVND (reference sequence). In DNA form, the CDR3 reads TGTGCCAGTAGCCTAGCGACCCATCAGCCCCAGCATTTT. Protein product: CASSLATHQPQHF.

The J gene is TRBJ2-3, the V gene TRBV7-2, with a possible D match to TRBD2 (5 bases). This CDR3 is 15 amino acids long. The V gene's germline CDR1 is SGHTA and CDR2 FQGNSA. The V and J ends lost 3 bases and 6 bases respectively, with 16 bases between them. The CDR3 sequence: CASSFGRARRDTQYF. The CDR3 bases are TGTGCCAGCAGCTTTGGGCGGGCCCGAAGGGATACGCAGTATTTT.

The chain couples TRBV24-1 to TRBJ2-6, with TRBD1 matching 9 bases. J gave up 0 bases and V 8 bases, and 4 bases lay outside the gene matches. Germline assignment: CDR1 KGHDR and CDR2 SFDVKD. The CDR3 runs 16 residues. The CDR3 is CATTDRGSSGANVLTF. The CDR3 DNA follows: TGTGCCACCACGGACAGGGGTAGCTCTGGGGCCAACGTCCTGACTTTC.

The chain combines TRBV6-5 with TRBJ2-7; D gene ambiguous. V lost 2 bases and J 7 bases, leaving 15 bases between the germline ends. The CDR3 contains 14 residues. Germline-derived CDR1 and CDR2 are MNHEY and SVGAGI. CDR3 in amino acids: CASSYDSMQLEQYF. Written as DNA, the CDR3 is TGTGCCAGCAGTTACGACTCAATGCAGTTGGAGCAGTACTTC.

This clone showed up just a few times. The gene calls are TRBV5-4 and TRBJ2-3; a possible D gene is TRBD2 (6 bases). Trimming stripped 5 bases from V and 0 bases from J, with 19 bases between. Per germline, CDR1 SGHNT and CDR2 YYREEE (reference sequence). This CDR3 is built from 17 residues. The CDR3: CASRVLVGSGSTDTQYF. The CDR3 DNA sequence: TGTGCCAGCAGGGTACTTGTGGGTAGCGGCAGCACAGATACGCAGTATTTT.

A note on this clone: This specimen includes other DNA sequences encoding the same CDR3. The chain links TRBV4-2 to TRBJ2-7; maybe TRBD2 (7 bases). Germline V gives CDR1 LGHNA, CDR2 YNFKEQ. The CDR3 consists of 14 residues. V lost 1 base and J lost 5, with 12 bases in between. This chain's CDR3 is CASSQVGGADEQYF. The CDR3, as DNA: TGTGCCAGCAGCCAAGTTGGGGGGGCCGACGAGCAGTACTTC.

The V call is TRBV7-9, the J call TRBJ1-1; possible D gene TRBD1, 6 bases. Germline V gene data show CDR1 as SEHNR and CDR2 as FQNEAQ (reference sequence). The CDR3 runs 19 residues. V was trimmed by 2 bases and J by 1 base, leaving 23 bases between them. CDR3: CASSLMLRTDEPRNTEAFF. The CDR3 coding sequence is TGTGCCAGCAGCTTAATGTTGAGGACAGACGAACCTCGGAACACTGAAGCTTTCTTT.

The rearrangement uses TRBV4-3 and TRBJ2-3; weak D call: TRBD1 (6 bases). CDR1 is LGHNA, CDR2 YSLEER, per germline. This CDR3 is 16 amino acids long. Trimming took off 11 bases at V and 4 bases at J, with 25 bases between the two ends. The CDR3 region has the DNA TGCGCCCCCAGCCGCCGAGGGGGAGAACGCGCAGATACGCAGTATTTT. It specifies CAPSRRGGERADTQYF.